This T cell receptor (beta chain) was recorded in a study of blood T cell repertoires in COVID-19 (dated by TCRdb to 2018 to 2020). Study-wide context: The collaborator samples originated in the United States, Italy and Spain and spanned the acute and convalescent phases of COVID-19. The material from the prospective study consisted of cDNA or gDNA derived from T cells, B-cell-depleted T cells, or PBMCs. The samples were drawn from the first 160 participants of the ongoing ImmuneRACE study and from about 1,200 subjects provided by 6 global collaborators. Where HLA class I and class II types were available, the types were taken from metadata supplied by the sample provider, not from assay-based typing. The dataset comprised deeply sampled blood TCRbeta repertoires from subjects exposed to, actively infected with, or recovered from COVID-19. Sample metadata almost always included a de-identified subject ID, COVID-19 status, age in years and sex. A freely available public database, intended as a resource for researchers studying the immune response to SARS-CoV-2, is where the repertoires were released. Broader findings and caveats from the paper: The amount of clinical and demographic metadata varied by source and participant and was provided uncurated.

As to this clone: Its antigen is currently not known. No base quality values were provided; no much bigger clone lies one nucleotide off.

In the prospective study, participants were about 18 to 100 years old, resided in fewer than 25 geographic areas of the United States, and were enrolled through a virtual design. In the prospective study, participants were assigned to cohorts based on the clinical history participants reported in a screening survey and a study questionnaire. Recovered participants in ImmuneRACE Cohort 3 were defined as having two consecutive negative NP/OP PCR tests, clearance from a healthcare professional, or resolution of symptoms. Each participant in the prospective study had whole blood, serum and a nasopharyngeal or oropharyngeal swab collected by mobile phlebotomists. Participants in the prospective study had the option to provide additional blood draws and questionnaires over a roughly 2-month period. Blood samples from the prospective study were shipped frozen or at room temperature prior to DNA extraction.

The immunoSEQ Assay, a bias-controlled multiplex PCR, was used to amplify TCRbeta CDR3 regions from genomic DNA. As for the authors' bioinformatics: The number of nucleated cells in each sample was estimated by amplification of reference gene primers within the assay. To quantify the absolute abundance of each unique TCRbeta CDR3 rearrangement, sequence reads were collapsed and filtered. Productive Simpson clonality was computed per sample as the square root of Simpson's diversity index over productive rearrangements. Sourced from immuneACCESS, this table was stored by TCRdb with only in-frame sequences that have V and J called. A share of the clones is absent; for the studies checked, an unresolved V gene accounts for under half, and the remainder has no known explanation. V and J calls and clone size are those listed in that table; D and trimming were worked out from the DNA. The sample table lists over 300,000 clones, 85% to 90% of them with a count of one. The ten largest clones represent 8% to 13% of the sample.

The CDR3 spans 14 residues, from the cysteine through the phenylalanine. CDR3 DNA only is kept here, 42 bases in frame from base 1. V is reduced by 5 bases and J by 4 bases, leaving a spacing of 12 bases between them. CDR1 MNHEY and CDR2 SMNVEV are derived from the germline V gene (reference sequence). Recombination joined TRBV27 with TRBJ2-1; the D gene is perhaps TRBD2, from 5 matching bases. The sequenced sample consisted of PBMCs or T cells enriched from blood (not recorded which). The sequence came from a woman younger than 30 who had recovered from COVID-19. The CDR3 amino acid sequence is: CASSEGWEYNEQFF. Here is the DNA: TGTGCCAGCAGTGAGGGTTGGGAGTACAATGAGCAGTTCTTC.